This entry lists 8 T cell receptor beta chains sequenced from one sample in a study of vaccination effects on CD4 cells after COVID-19. Sequenced by immunoSEQ multiplex PCR; TCRdb stores in-frame clones only, minus some. Of tens of thousands of clones in the sample, roughly 73% were seen once. No cognate antigen is known for these TCRs. The authors isolated CD4+ T cells after ten to eleven days of culture. Participants were vaccinated with two doses of either the BNT162b2 or mRNA-1273 vaccine. The sample was CD4+ T cells from PBMCs cultured without peptide, taken after COVID-19 vaccination. The receptor source for this set is a human donor who received a COVID-19 vaccine.

The rearrangement joins TRBV23-1 to TRBJ2-1; a possible D gene is TRBD1 (5 bases). TRBV23-1 is given ORF status, its function remaining uncertain. V gave up 6 bases and J gave up 1 base, with 19 bases separating them. CDR3 length equals 17 residues. This CDR3 reads CASSYVIGAPSYNEQFF. The CDR3 DNA follows: TGCGCCAGCAGCTATGTGATAGGGGCCCCATCCTACAATGAGCAGTTCTTC.

The rearrangement joins TRBV4-3 to TRBJ1-3, with D uncertain. This CDR3 is 15 amino acids long. The germline V gene has CDR1 LGHNA and CDR2 YSLEER. V was pared by 2 bases and J by 4 bases, with 12 bases between. The CDR3 region is CASSQLFGSGNTIYF. The CDR3 region has the DNA TGCGCCAGCAGCCAATTATTCGGCAGCGGAAACACCATATATTTT.

In DNA, the CDR3 is TGCGCCAGCAGCCAAGATAGGTCACGGTGGGGAGAGACCCAGTACTTC. Translating gives CASSQDRSRWGETQYF. The genes are TRBV4-1 and TRBJ2-5; the D is unclear. CDR3 length: 16 amino acids. V lost 0 bases and J lost 4, with 15 bases in between. CDR1 is MGHRA and CDR2 is YSYEKL in the germline V gene.

The chain joins TRBV11-2 to TRBJ2-7, with D unclear. Germline V gene sequence: CDR1 SGHAT, CDR2 FQNNGV. Deletions cut 1 base from V and 2 bases from J, with 6 bases between. This CDR3 spans 13 amino acids. Here the CDR3 reads CASSLGYAYEQYV. CDR3 nucleotides: TGTGCCAGCAGCTTAGGGTATGCCTACGAGCAGTACGTC.

The genes are TRBV3-1 (or the pseudogene TRBV3-2) and TRBJ1-5; tentative D call: TRBD1 (6 bases). V lost 0 bases and J 7 bases, leaving 16 bases between the germline ends. Germline V CDR1 and CDR2: LGHDT, YNNKEL (reference sequence). CDR3 length: 16 residues. The CDR3 DNA sequence: TGTGCCAGCAGCCAAGATCCTACAGGGTCGGGGCAGCCCCAGCATTTT. It yields the protein CASSQDPTGSGQPQHF.

This clone was seen a single time. The gene calls are TRBV11-2 and TRBJ1-1; D is uncertain. Germline V gives CDR1 SGHAT, CDR2 FQNNGV. The CDR3 is 16 amino acids. V was cut by 6 bases and J by 1 base, with 18 bases left in between. CDR3 amino acids: CASRGFSQVPNTEAFF. The CDR3 bases are TGTGCCAGCAGGGGCTTTTCTCAGGTTCCGAACACTGAAGCTTTCTTT.

The CDR3 region is CASTVTGYGYTF. CDR3 DNA sequence: TGTGCCAGCACCGTGACCGGCTATGGCTACACCTTC. The chain links TRBV28 to TRBJ1-2; D unresolved. Trimming pared 7 bases from V and 4 bases from J, leaving 10 bases between. The germline CDR1 and CDR2 sequences are MDHEN and SYDVKM. The length of the CDR3 is 12 residues.

This clone has a handful of counts. The chain links TRBV18 to TRBJ1-2; TRBD1 aligns across 8 bases. Germline V gives CDR1 KGHSH, CDR2 LQKENI. CDR3 size: 15 residues. The J segment lost 2 bases and the V segment lost 2 bases, leaving 4 bases of the junction unmatched. The DNA of the CDR3 is TGTGCCAGCTCACCATCCAGGGGGCGGAACTATGGCTACACCTTC. Encoded protein: CASSPSRGRNYGYTF.